The entry below describes one TCR beta chain. Libraries were prepared by immunoSEQ multiplex PCR; TCRdb keeps only in-frame clonotypes and omits some of them. The table lists roughly 200,000 clones, approximately 81% of them singletons. This specimen comes from a study of blood T cell repertoires in COVID-19. The CDR3 length is 16 residues. Germline V gene sequence: CDR1 MDHEN, CDR2 SYDVKM. The V segment lost 5 bases and the J segment 5 bases; nucleotides outside the gene matches: 10. V and J are TRBV28 and TRBJ2-5, with 11 bases aligning to TRBD2. The source of this sequence is a man between 35 and 55 years old who had recovered from COVID-19. Material for sequencing was PBMCs or T cells enriched from blood (not recorded which). This chain's CDR3 is CASSLFGTSGGETQYF. As DNA, the CDR3 is TGTGCCAGCAGTCTTTTCGGGACTAGCGGAGGGGAGACCCAGTACTTC.